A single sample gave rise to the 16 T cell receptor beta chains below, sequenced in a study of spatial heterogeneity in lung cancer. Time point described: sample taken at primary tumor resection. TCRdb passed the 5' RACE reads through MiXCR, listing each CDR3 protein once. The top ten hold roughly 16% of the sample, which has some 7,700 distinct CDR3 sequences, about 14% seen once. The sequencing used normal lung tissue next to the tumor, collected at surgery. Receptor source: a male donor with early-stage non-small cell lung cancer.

For the CDR3, the DNA is TGTGCCAGCAGTCCTGATCCCCGCCGTGGCTACACCTTC. Translating it yields CASSPDPRRGYTF. This chain uses TRBV12-3 or TRBV12-4 with TRBJ1-2, with no clear D. V was clipped by 5 bases and J by 7 bases, with 14 bases between them. The CDR3 runs 13 residues.

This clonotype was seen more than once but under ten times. The CDR3 DNA sequence: TGTGCCAGCAGCCGACTGACAGGGGGGGATGGCTACACCTTC. Translation: CASSRLTGGDGYTF. The rearrangement joins TRBV13 to TRBJ1-2; 9 positions match TRBD1. CDR3 length: 14 residues. CDR1 PRHDT and CDR2 FYEKMQ come from the germline V gene (reference sequence). Unmatched junction bases numbered 7, after V lost 5 bases and J lost 6 bases.

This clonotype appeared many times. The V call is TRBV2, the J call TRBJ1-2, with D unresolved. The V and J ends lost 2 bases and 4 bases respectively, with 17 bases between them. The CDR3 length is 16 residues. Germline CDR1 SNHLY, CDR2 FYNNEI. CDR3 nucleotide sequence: TGTGCCAGCAGTGAACCAGGAGTTGCGAGGAGCTATGGCTACACCTTC. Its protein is CASSEPGVARSYGYTF.

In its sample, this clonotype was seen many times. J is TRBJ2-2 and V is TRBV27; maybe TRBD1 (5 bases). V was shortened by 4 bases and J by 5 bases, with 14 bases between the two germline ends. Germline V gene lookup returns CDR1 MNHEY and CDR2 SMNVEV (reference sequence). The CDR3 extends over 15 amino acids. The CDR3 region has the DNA TGTGCCAGCAGTTCAAGGGGCCTGGGGACCGGGGAGCTGTTTTTT. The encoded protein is CASSSRGLGTGELFF.

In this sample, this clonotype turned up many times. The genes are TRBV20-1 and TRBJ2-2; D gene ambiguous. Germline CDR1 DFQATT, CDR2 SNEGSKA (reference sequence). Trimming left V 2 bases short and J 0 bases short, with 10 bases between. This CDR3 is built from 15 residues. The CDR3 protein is CSARRASSNTGELFF. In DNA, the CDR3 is TGCAGTGCTAGAAGAGCGTCATCGAACACCGGGGAGCTGTTTTTT.

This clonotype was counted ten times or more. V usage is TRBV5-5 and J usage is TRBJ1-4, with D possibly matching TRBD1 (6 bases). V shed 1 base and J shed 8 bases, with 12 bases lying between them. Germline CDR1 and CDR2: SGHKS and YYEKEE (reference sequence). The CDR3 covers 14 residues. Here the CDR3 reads CASSLSRGSEKLFF. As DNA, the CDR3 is TGTGCCAGCAGCTTGTCCAGGGGAAGCGAAAAACTGTTTTTT. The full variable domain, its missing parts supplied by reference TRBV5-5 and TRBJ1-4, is DAGVTQSPTHLIKTRGQQVTLRCSPISGHKSVSWYQQVLGQGPQFIFQYYEKEERGRGNFPDRFSARQFPNYSSELNVNALLLGDSALYLCASSLSRGSEKLFFGSGTQLSVL.

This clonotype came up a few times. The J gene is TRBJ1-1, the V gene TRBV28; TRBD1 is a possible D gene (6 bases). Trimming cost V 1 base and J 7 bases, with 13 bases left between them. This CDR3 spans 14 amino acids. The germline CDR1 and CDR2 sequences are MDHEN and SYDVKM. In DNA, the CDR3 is TGTGCCAGCAGTTTATTCGGACAGCTTTTTGAAGCTTTCTTT. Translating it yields CASSLFGQLFEAFF.

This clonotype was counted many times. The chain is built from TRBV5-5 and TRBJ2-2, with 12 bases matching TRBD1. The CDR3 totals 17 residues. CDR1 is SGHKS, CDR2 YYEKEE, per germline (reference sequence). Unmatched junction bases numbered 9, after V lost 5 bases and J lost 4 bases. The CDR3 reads CASRRGTGGWGTGELFF. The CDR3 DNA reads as TGTGCCAGCAGACGCGGGACAGGGGGCTGGGGCACCGGGGAGCTGTTTTTT.

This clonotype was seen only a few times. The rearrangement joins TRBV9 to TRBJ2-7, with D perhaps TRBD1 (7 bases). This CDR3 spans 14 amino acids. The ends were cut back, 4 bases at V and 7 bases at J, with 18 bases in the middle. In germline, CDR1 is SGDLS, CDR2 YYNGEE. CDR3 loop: CASSQEGASGEQYF. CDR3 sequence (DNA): TGTGCCAGCAGCCAGGAGGGGGCATCGGGTGAGCAGTACTTC.

The CDR3 DNA follows: TGTGCCAGCAGCTTATCCGCCGGCGAGCAGTTCTTC. It encodes CASSLSAGEQFF. V usage is TRBV7-2 and J usage is TRBJ2-1; D is undetermined. This CDR3 has 12 residues. The germline V and J ends were trimmed by 2 bases and 10 bases, with 9 bases remaining between them. Per the germline V gene, CDR1 is SGHTA and CDR2 is FQGNSA.

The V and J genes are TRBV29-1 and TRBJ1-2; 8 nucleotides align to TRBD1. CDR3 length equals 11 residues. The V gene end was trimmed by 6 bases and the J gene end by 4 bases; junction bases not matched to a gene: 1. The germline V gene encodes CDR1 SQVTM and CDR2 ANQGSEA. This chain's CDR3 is CSVDRAYGYTF. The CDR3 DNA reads TGCAGCGTGGACAGGGCCTATGGCTACACCTTC.

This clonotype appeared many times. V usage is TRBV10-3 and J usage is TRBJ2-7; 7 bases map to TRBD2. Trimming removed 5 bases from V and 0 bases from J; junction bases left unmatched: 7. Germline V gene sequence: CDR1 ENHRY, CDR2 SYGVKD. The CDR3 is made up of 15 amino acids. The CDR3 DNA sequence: TGTGCCATCAGTCGGGGGGATAGCGGCTCCTACGAGCAGTACTTC. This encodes CAISRGDSGSYEQYF.

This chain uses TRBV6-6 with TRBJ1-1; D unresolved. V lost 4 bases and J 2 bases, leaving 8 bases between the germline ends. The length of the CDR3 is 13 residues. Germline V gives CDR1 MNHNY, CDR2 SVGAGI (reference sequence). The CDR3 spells CASSFLSNTEAFF. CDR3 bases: TGTGCCAGCAGTTTTCTCAGTAACACTGAAGCTTTCTTT.

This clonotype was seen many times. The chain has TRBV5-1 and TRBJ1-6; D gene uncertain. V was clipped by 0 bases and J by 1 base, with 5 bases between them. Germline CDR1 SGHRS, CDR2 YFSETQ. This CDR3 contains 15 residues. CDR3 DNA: TGCGCCAGCAGCTTGGACGGTTCCTATAATTCACCCCTCCACTTT. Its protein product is CASSLDGSYNSPLHF.

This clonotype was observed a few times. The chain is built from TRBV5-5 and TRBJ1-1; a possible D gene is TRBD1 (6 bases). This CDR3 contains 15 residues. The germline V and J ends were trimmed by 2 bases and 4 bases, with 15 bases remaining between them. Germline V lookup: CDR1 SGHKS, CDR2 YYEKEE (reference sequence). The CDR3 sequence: CASSFQQGLATEAFF. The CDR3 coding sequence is TGTGCCAGCAGCTTTCAACAGGGTTTAGCCACTGAAGCTTTCTTT. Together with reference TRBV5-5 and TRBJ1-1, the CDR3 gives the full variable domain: DAGVTQSPTHLIKTRGQQVTLRCSPISGHKSVSWYQQVLGQGPQFIFQYYEKEERGRGNFPDRFSARQFPNYSSELNVNALLLGDSALYLCASSFQQGLATEAFFGQGTRLTVV.

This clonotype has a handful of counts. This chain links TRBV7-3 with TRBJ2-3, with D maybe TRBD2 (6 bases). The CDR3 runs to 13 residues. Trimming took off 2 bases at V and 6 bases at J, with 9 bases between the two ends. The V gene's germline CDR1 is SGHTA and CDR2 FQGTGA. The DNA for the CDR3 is TGTGCCAGCAGCTTAGGGACTCCGGATACGCAGTATTTT. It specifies CASSLGTPDTQYF.